This T cell receptor (beta chain) originates from a study of cytomegalovirus exposure and HLA in healthy donors. The PCR employed 60 Vbeta primers together with 13 Jbeta primers. Generated by immunoSEQ multiplex PCR, the TCRdb table keeps only in-frame clones and is missing some. The sample totals tens of thousands of clones; its top ten clones hold 15% to 19%. Trimming removed 2 bases at V and 0 bases at J, with 4 bases between. Germline CDR1 reads LNHNV; CDR2 reads YYDKDF (reference sequence). The CDR3 spans 13 residues. On this clone: The antigen is unknown.

Study-level points and caveats: As was reported, the HLA-A and HLA-B alleles of most subjects were accurately predicted from TCR beta sequences. At a 0.05 false discovery rate, a later analysis found roughly 17,000 TCR beta sequences to be associated with HLA alleles. Earlier analysis found most TCR beta V segments productive about 90% or about 30% of the time.

The TCR originated in a man in his fifties or sixties in good health and CMV-seropositive. The sample was PBMCs. This rearrangement joins TRBV15 to TRBJ1-1, with unresolved D. DNA of the CDR3: TGTGCCACCAGCAGAACAGTGAACACTGAAGCTTTCTTT. Translating it yields CATSRTVNTEAFF.